The present T cell receptor beta chain was sequenced within a study of identical twins. Study-wide results and caveats: Within monozygotic twins, out-of-frame TCR alpha sharing was underestimated by the models. Partly confounded zero-insertion analyses could result from invariant MAIT and iNKT cells.

Concerning this clonotype: The antigen remains unidentified.

CDR1 and CDR2 (germline): MNHEY, SVGEGT. This CDR3 comprises 20 residues. Germline trimming cut 5 bases from V and 3 bases from J; bases unmatched to any gene: 15. TCRdb analysed the 5' RACE reads with MiXCR anew, one entry per CDR3 protein. The sample yields under 350,000 distinct CDR3 sequences, roughly 10% seen once. These data also featured in a second study, about yellow fever vaccine responses in identical twins.

This TCR was recovered from a woman younger than 35 in good health. The sample taken for sequencing was CD8+ T cells sorted from blood. The chain uses TRBV6-2 or TRBV6-3 and TRBJ2-5, with TRBD2 matching 16 bases. As DNA, the CDR3 is TGTGCCAGCAGTACGGCCCCGGGACTAGCGGGAGGGCCTCAGGAAGAGACCCAGTACTTC. Protein product: CASSTAPGLAGGPQEETQYF.